The T cell receptor beta chain under discussion was sequenced for a study of cytomegalovirus exposure and HLA in healthy donors. CDR3 length equals 15 residues. V was pared by 6 bases and J by 7 bases, with 19 bases between. Germline V CDR1 and CDR2: MNHNS, SASEGT. This PCR relied on a set of 60 Vbeta primers and 13 Jbeta primers. Clones were sequenced by immunoSEQ multiplex PCR, and TCRdb holds only the in-frame ones, with some missing. The table shows 150,000 or so clones, with 75% to 80% occurring only once. Sequences were obtained from PBMCs. This clonotype originated in a man aged 45-65 years in good health and CMV-seropositive. The rearrangement uses TRBV6-1 and TRBJ2-1, with a possible D match to TRBD2 (6 bases). CDR3 coding DNA: TGTGCCAGCAGCTCACTAGCCCCCCAACGGAATGAGCAGTTCTTC. Protein product: CASSSLAPQRNEQFF.